This entry is about one T cell receptor beta chain. The data originate from a study of T cell responses to AZD1222 COVID-19 vaccine. Clones were sequenced by immunoSEQ multiplex PCR, and TCRdb holds only the in-frame ones, with some missing. This sample carries roughly 150,000 clones, roughly 92% of them seen once, and the ten largest clones take about 1.6%. This CDR3 is 15 amino acids long. V lost 4 bases to trimming and J lost 5 bases, with 12 bases between them. In germline, CDR1 is SGHDN, CDR2 FVKESK. Sequencing was performed on peripheral blood, taken on day 0 of AZD1222 vaccination. The origin of this receptor is an adult in good health. V usage is TRBV14 and J usage is TRBJ2-6, with D perhaps matching TRBD1 (7 bases). The CDR3 region has the DNA TGTGCCAGCAGCCCAGGGGGGTCGTGGGCCAACGTCCTGACTTTC. It yields the protein CASSPGGSWANVLTF.